This TCR beta chain was recorded in a study of human T cells and chemical hapten exposure. Study background: The study lasted roughly 26 weeks, and patients were dosed weekly with diphenylcyclopropenone on the scalp throughout.

Points from the study as a whole: Expanded TCRs made up significantly more big CDR3 similarity clusters than controls did.

Time point meaning: patch test 2, 6 weeks after DPC sensitization. Treatment described: therapeutic diphenylcyclopropenone sensitization with weekly scalp DPC. V gave up 2 bases and J gave up 2 bases; unmatched junction bases: 4. The CDR3 loop spans 15 amino acids. A note on this clonotype: Its antigen remains unknown.

MiXCR was run by TCRdb on the RACE reads, yielding one entry per CDR3 protein. This sample has about 84,000 distinct CDR3 sequences; 10% occur once, and the top ten carry around 5%. The chain joins TRBV12-3 or TRBV12-4 to TRBJ2-3; 7 bases are shared with TRBD1. The sample was whole blood, taken in connection with sensitization to the hapten diphenylcyclopropenone (DPC). The clonotype was recovered from a woman in her 50s with alopecia areata. Some clones in this sample may be carry-over from other donors' samples. In nucleotides, the CDR3 is TGTGCCAGCAGTTTAAAGACAGGGACCACAGATACGCAGTATTTT. Translated, it gives CASSLKTGTTDTQYF.